This entry is about one TCR beta chain. What it binds is unknown. Clones were sequenced by immunoSEQ multiplex PCR, and TCRdb holds only the in-frame ones, with some missing. The table lists 70,000 or so clones, around 88% of them singletons, with about 4.8% in the top ten. This CDR3 is built from 14 residues. V lost 3 bases and J 1 base, leaving 10 bases between the germline ends. Germline loops: CDR1 SGHRS, CDR2 YFSETQ. The sample comes from a study of a mutant IDH1 vaccine in newly diagnosed glioma. Findings of the study overall: Any relationship between pseudoprogression and changes in top peripheral T cell clonotypes seemed absent.

Described time point: baseline, week 1 (first vaccination visit). Regarding treatment: pre-vaccination baseline after standard-of-care therapy. The gene calls are TRBV5-1 and TRBJ1-1; D call uncertain. This sequence was found in a woman aged 18-29 years with glioma. Some clones in this sample may be carry-over from other donors' samples. The sample in question was peripheral blood mononuclear cells (PBMCs), obtained from a glioma patient treated with radiotherapy, temozolomide or both. CDR3 amino acids: CASSSANGNTEAFF. CDR3 DNA sequence: TGCGCCAGCAGCTCGGCGAACGGGAACACTGAAGCTTTCTTT.